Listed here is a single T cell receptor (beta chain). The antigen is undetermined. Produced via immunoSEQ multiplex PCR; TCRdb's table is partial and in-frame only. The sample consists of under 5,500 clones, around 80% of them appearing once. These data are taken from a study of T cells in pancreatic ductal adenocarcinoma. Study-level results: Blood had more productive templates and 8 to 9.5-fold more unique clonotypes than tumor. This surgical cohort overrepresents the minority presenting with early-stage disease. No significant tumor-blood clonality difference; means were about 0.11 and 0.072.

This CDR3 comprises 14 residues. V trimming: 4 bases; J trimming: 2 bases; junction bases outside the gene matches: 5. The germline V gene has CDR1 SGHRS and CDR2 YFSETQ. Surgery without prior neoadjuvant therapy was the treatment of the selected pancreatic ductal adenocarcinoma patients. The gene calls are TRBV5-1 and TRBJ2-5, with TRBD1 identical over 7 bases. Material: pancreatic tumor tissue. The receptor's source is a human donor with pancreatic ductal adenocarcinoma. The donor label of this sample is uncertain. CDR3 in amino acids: CASSPTRGQETQYF. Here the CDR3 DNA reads TGCGCCAGCAGCCCAACCAGGGGGCAAGAGACCCAGTACTTC. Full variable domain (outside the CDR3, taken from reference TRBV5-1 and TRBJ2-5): KAGVTQTPRYLIKTRGQQVTLSCSPISGHRSVSWYQQTPGQGLQFLFEYFSETQRNKGNFPGRFSGRQFSNSRSEMNVSTLELGDSALYLCASSPTRGQETQYFGPGTRLLVL.